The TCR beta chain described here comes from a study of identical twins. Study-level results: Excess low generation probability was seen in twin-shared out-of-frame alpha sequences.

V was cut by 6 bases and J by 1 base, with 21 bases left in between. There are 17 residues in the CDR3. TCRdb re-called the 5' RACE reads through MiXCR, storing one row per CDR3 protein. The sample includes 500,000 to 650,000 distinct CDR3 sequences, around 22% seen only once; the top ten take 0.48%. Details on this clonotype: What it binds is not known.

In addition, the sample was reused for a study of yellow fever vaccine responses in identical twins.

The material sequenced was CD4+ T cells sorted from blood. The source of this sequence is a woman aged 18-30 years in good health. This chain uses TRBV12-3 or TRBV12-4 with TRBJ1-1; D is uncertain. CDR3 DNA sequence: TGTGCCAGCAGCCCCCTAACCGGCGTTATCCGGAACACTGAAGCTTTCTTT. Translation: CASSPLTGVIRNTEAFF.